This T cell receptor beta chain was recorded in a study of T cell repertoires in cytomegalovirus infection (dated by TCRdb to the late 2010s). Study-level background: Donor HLA type was relevant to the analysis, because carriage of CMV infection together with the matching HLA type was indicated by public TCR beta signatures. The investigation overall reported the following: Cumulative frequency of public TCR beta family members discriminated carriers of CMV infection plus the relevant HLA type in this cohort and an independent roughly 320-donor cohort. The ex vivo response was dominated by HLA-C-restricted CMV-specific TCR beta clonotypes, which also provided the single most frequent clonotype in two of eight donors.

Reads for this sample came from an Illumina HiSeq 1500. TCRdb reprocessed the public reads (quality trimming at Q25 with fastp, clone calling with MiXCR) and kept in-frame beta chains. Under each unique CDR3 protein, matching rows form one entry showing the most common genes and DNA. For this sample there are some 440,000 distinct CDR3 sequences; approximately 32% appear just once. The top ten clonotypes cover roughly 15% of the sample. Turning to this clonotype: The antigen it recognizes is unknown. The junction does not match germline at one end; this may be a read error.

Measured from the cysteine to the phenylalanine, the CDR3 is 15 residues long. CDR3 DNA is the only sequence kept; it has 45 bases, read in frame from the first base. For CDR1 and CDR2, the germline V gene (reference sequence) lists MNHNY and SVGAGI. This chain joins TRBV6-6 to TRBJ2-7; 8 of the junction bases match TRBD1. The TCR sequence derives from a human donor in good health (CMV status not recorded). Some clones in this sample may be carry-over from other donors' samples. The sample was PBMCs. The DNA sequence reads TGTCCCAGCAGTTACTGGGACAGGAGGACCTACGAGCAGTACTTC. It is translated as CPSSYWDRRTYEQYF.